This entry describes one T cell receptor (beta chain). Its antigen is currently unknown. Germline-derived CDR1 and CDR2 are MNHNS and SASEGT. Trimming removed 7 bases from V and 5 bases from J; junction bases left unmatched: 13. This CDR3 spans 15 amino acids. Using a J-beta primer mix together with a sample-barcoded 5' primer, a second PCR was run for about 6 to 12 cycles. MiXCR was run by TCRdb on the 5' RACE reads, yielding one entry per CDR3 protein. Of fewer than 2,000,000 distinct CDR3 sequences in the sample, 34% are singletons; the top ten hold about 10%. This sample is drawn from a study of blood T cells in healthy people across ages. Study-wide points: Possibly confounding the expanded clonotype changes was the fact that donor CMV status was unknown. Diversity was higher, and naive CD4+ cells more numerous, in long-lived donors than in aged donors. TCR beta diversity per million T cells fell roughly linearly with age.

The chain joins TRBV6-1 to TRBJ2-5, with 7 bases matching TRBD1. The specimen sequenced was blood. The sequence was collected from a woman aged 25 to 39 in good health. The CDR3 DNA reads TGTGCCAGCATCCTCATGGGGCAGGGGGTGGAGACCCAGTACTTC. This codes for CASILMGQGVETQYF.